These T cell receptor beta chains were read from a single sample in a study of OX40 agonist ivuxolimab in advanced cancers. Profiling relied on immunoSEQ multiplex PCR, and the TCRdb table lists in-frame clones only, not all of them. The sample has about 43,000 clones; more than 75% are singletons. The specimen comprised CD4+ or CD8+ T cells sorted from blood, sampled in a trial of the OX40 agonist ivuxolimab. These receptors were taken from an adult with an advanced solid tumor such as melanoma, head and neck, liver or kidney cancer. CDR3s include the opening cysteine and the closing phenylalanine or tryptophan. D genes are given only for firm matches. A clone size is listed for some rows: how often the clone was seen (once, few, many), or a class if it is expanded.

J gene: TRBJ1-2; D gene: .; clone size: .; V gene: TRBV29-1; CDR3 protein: CSVGGDTYGYTF; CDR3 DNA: TGCAGCGTTGGAGGGGACACTTATGGCTACACCTTC
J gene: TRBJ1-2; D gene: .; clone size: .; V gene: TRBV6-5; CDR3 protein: CASSYGAGQNYGYTF; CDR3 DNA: TGTGCCAGCAGTTACGGGGCCGGTCAGAACTATGGCTACACCTTC
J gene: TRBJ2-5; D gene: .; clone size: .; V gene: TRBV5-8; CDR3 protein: CASSHGTDNLQETQYF; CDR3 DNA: TGTGCCAGCAGCCATGGGACGGACAACCTGCAAGAGACCCAGTACTTC
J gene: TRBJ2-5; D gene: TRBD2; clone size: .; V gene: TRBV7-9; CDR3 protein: CASSLAGLAQYF; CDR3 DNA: TGTGCCAGCAGCTTAGCCGGACTAGCCCAGTACTTC
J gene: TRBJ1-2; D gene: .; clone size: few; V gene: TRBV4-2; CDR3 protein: CASSAPADFYGYTF; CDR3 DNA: TGTGCCAGCAGCGCTCCGGCGGATTTCTATGGCTACACCTTC
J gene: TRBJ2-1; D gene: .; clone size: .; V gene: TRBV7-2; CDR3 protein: CASSPWSSYNEQFF; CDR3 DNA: TGTGCCAGCAGTCCATGGAGCTCCTACAATGAGCAGTTCTTC
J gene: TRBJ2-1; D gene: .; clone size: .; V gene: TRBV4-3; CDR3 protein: CASSQDNRGSDEQFF; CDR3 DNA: TGCGCCAGCAGCCAAGATAATCGAGGGTCTGATGAGCAGTTCTTC
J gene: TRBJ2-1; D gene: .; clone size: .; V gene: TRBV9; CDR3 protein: CASSLGATYNEQFF; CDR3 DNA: TGTGCCAGCAGCTTGGGGGCCACGTACAATGAGCAGTTCTTC
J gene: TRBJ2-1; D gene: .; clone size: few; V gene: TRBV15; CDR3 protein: CATSNPSGNEQFF; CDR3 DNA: TGTGCCACCAGCAACCCCTCGGGCAATGAGCAGTTCTTC
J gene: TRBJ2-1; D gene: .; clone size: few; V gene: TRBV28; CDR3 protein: CASSTTVSYNEQFF; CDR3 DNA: TGTGCCAGCAGTACGACTGTCTCCTACAATGAGCAGTTCTTC
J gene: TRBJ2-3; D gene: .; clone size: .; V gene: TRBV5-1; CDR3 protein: CASSLLWVADTQYF; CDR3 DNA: TGCGCCAGCAGCTTGCTGTGGGTCGCAGATACGCAGTATTTT
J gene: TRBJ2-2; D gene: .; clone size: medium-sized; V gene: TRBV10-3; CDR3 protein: CAISESGSNTGELFF; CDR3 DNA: TGTGCCATCAGTGAGTCGGGCTCCAACACCGGGGAGCTGTTTTTT
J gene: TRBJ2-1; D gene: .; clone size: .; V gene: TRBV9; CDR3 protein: CASSYLGEQFF; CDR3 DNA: TGTGCCAGCAGTTATCTCGGCGAGCAGTTCTTC
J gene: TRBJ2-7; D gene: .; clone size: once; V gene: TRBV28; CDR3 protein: CASSFRVGGLNGYEQYF; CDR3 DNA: TGTGCCAGCAGTTTTAGGGTCGGGGGGCTAAACGGGTACGAGCAGTACTTC
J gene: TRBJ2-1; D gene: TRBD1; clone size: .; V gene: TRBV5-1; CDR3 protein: CASSLASQGARNEQFF; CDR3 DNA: TGCGCCAGCAGCTTGGCCAGTCAGGGGGCCCGAAATGAGCAGTTCTTC
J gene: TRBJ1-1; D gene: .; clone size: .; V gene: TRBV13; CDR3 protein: CASSLEEGNTEAFF; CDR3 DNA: TGTGCCAGCAGCTTAGAGGAGGGGAACACTGAAGCTTTCTTT
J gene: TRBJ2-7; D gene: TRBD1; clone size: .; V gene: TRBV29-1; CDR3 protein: CSVHTTGGGSEQYF; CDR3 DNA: TGCAGCGTTCACACAACAGGGGGTGGGTCCGAGCAGTACTTC
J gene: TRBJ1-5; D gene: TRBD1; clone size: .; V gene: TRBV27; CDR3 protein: CASSFLGQGRTQPQHF; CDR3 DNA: TGTGCCAGCAGTTTCTTGGGACAGGGGCGGACTCAGCCCCAGCATTTT
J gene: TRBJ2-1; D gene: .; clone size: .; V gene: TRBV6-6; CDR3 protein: CASSPLGTNNEQFF; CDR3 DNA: TGTGCCAGCAGTCCCCTGGGTACCAACAATGAGCAGTTCTTC
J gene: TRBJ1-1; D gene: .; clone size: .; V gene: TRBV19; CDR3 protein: CASSITFNTEAFF; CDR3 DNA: TGTGCCAGTAGTATTACGTTTAACACTGAAGCTTTCTTT
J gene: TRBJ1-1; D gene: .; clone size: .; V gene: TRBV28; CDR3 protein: CASSFGAEAFF; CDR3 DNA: TGTGCCAGCAGTTTTGGGGCTGAAGCTTTCTTT
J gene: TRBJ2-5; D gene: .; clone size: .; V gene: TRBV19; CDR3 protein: CASSIDLEETQYF; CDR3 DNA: TGTGCCAGTAGTATAGATCTGGAAGAGACCCAGTACTTC
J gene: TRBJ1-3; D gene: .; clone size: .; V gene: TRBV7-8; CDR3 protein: CASSQQDFWNTIYF; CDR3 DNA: TGTGCCAGCAGCCAACAGGACTTTTGGAACACCATATATTTT
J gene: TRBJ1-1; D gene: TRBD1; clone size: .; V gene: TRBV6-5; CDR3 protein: CASSYVQGAAEAFF; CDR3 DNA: TGTGCCAGCAGTTACGTCCAGGGGGCGGCTGAAGCTTTCTTT
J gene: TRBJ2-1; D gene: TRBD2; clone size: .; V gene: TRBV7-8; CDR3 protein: CASSLASGIYNEQFF; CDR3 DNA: TGTGCCAGCAGCTTAGCTAGCGGGATTTACAATGAGCAGTTCTTC
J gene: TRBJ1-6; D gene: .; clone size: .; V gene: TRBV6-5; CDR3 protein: CARVAGRKNSPLHF; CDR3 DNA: TGTGCCAGGGTAGCGGGACGGAAGAATTCACCCCTCCACTTT
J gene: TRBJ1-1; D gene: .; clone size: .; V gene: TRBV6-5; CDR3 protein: CASSYERQGWHTEAFF; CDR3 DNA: TGTGCCAGCAGTTACGAGAGGCAGGGGTGGCACACTGAAGCTTTCTTT
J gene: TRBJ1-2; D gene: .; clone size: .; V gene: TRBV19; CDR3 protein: CASSPSLDSSNYGYTF; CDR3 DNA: TGTGCCAGTAGTCCGAGTCTAGACTCTTCTAACTATGGCTACACCTTC
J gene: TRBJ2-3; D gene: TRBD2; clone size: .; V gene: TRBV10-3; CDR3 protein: CAISESGLFTDTQYF; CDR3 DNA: TGTGCCATCAGTGAGTCGGGACTATTCACAGATACGCAGTATTTT
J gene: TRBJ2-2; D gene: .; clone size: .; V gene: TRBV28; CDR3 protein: CASSIQLSNTGELFF; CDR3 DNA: TGTGCCAGCAGTATACAGCTCTCGAACACCGGGGAGCTGTTTTTT
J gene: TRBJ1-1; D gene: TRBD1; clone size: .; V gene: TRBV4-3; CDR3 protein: CASSTRQGANTEAFF; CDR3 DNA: TGCGCCAGCAGCACCCGACAGGGGGCAAACACTGAAGCTTTCTTT
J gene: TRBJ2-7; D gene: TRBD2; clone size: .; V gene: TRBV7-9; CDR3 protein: CASSPSGYHEQYF; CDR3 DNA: TGTGCCAGCAGCCCTAGCGGCTACCACGAGCAGTACTTC
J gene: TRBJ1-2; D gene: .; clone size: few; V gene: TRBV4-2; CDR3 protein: CASSLAMGGPGYTF; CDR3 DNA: TGTGCCAGCAGCTTAGCGATGGGGGGGCCTGGCTACACCTTC
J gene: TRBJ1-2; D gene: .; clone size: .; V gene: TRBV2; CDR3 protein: CASSEELYREWGGYTF; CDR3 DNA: TGTGCCAGCAGTGAAGAGCTTTACAGGGAGTGGGGCGGCTACACCTTC
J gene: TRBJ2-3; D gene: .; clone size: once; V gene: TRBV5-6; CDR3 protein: CASSLVRGMGTDTQYF; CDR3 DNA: TGTGCCAGCAGCTTGGTCAGAGGGATGGGCACAGATACGCAGTATTTT
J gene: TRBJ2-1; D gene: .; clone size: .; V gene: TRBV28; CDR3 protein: CASSYRGAYYNEQFF; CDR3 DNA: TGTGCCAGCAGTTACCGGGGGGCGTACTACAATGAGCAGTTCTTC
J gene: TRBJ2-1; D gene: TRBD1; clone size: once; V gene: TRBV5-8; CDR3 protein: CASSQGQGPYNEQFF; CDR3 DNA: TGTGCCAGCAGCCAGGGACAGGGACCATACAATGAGCAGTTCTTC
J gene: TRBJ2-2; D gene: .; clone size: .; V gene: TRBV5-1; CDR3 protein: CASSPLTGELFF; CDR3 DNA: TGCGCCAGCAGCCCACTCACCGGGGAGCTGTTTTTT
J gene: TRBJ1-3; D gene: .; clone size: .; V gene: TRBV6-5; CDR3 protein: CASSYLAGSGNTIYF; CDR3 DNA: TGTGCCAGCAGTTACTTGGCAGGCTCTGGAAACACCATATATTTT
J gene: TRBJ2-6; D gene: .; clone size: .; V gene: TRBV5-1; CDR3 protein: CASSLDFSGANVLTF; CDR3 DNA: TGCGCCAGCAGCTTGGACTTCTCTGGGGCCAACGTCCTGACTTTC
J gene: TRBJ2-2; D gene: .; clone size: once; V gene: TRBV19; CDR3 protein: CASTTWNAGPLTGELFF; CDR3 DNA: TGTGCCAGTACCACGTGGAACGCGGGGCCCTTGACCGGGGAGCTGTTTTTT
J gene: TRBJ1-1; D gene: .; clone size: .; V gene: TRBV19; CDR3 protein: CASSTTLDAEAFF; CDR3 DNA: TGTGCCAGTAGTACAACCTTAGACGCTGAAGCTTTCTTT